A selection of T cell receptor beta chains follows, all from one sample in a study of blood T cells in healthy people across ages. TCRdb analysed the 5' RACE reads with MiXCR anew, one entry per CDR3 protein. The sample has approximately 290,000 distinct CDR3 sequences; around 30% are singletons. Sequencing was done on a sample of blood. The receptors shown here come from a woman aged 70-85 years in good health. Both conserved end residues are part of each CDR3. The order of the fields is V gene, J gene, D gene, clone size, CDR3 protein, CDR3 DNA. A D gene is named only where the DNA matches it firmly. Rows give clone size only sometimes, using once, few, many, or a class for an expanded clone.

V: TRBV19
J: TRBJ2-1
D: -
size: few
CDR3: CASSYGKYRNEQFF
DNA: TGTGCCAGTAGTTATGGGAAATATCGGAATGAGCAGTTCTTC

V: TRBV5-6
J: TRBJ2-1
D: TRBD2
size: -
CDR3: CASSLGGTTNEQFF
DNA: TGTGCCAGCAGCTTGGGCGGGACTACAAATGAGCAGTTCTTC

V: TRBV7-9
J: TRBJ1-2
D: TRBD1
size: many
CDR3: CASSLQGANGYTF
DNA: TGTGCCAGCAGCTTACAGGGGGCGAATGGCTACACCTTC

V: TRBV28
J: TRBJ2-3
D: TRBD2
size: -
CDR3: CASSPRPGTSGYSTDTQYF
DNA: TGTGCCAGCAGTCCGCGTCCCGGGACTAGCGGGTATAGCACAGATACGCAGTATTTT

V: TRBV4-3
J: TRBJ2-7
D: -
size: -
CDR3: CASSQETTESYEQYF
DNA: TGCGCCAGCAGCCAAGAAACTACCGAGTCCTACGAGCAGTACTTC

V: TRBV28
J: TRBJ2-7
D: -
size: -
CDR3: CASSMEPGYF
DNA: TGTGCCAGCAGTATGGAACCTGGTTACTTC

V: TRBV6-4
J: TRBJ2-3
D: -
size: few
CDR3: CASSEEYGDTQYF
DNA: TGTGCCAGCAGTGAAGAATACGGGGATACGCAGTATTTT

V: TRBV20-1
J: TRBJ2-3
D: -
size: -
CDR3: CSARPNGDTQYF
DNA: TGCAGTGCTAGGCCAAACGGGGATACGCAGTATTTT

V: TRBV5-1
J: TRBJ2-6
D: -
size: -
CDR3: CASSFGLTSGANVLTF
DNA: TGCGCCAGCAGCTTCGGGCTGACCTCTGGGGCCAACGTCCTGACTTTC

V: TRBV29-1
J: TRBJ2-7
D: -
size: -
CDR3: CSVEGRNYEQYF
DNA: TGCAGCGTTGAAGGCCGCAACTACGAGCAGTACTTC

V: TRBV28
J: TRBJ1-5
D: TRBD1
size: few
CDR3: CASSPRTGGQPQHF
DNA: TGTGCCAGCAGTCCCCGGACAGGGGGTCAGCCCCAGCATTTT

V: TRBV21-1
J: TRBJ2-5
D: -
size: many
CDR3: CASSSGLAGEETQYF
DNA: TGTGCCAGCAGCAGCGGACTAGCGGGAGAAGAGACCCAGTACTTC

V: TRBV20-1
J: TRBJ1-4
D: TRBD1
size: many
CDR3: CSATPGQGVGKLFF
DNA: TGCAGTGCTACTCCGGGACAGGGGGTAGGAAAACTGTTTTTT

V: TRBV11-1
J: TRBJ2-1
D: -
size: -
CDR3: CASSLNSGKYDEQFF
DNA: TGTGCCAGCAGCTTAAATAGCGGCAAATACGATGAGCAGTTCTTC

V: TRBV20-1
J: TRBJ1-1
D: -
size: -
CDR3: CSAVQGFVTEAFF
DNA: TGCAGTGCTGTTCAGGGATTTGTCACTGAAGCTTTCTTT

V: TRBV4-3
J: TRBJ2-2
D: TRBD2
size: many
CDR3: CASSQDGSGRHTGELFF
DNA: TGCGCCAGCAGCCAAGATGGTAGCGGGAGGCATACCGGGGAGCTGTTTTTT

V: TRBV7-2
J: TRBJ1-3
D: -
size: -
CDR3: CASSPNGGGNTIYF
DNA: TGTGCCAGCAGCCCCAATGGAGGCGGAAACACCATATATTTT

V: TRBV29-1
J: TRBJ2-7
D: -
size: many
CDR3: CSVSQGRGEQYF
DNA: TGCAGCGTTTCCCAGGGGAGGGGCGAGCAGTACTTC